Below are 29 T cell receptor beta chains sequenced from a single sample in a study of cytomegalovirus exposure and HLA in healthy donors. The PCR ran on 60 Vbeta and 13 Jbeta primers. The data were produced by immunoSEQ multiplex PCR, yet TCRdb's version contains in-frame clones alone and is incomplete. The table lists over 150,000 clones, over 70% of them singletons. Sequencing was performed on PBMCs. Source of these receptors: a male donor in good health and CMV-seropositive.

V and J are TRBV4-3 and TRBJ1-6; D might be TRBD1 (6 bases). The CDR3 runs to 15 residues. Trimming removed 0 bases at V and 4 bases at J, with 7 bases between. Germline CDR1 reads LGHNA; CDR2 reads YSLEER. DNA for the CDR3: TGCGCCAGCAGCCAAGACACAGGGTATAATTCACCCCTCCACTTT. Its translation is CASSQDTGYNSPLHF.

This clone has just one count. The chain links TRBV5-6 to TRBJ2-3, with D maybe TRBD1 (5 bases). Looked up from germline, CDR1 is SGHDT and CDR2 is YYEEEE. V was pared by 2 bases and J by 0 bases, with 7 bases between. The CDR3 is made up of 14 amino acids. The CDR3 reads CASSLRGSTDTQYF. The DNA of the CDR3 is TGTGCCAGCAGCTTAAGGGGTAGCACAGATACGCAGTATTTT.

This clone has just one count. V is TRBV6-5 and J is TRBJ1-3, with unresolved D. CDR1 and CDR2 (germline): MNHEY, SVGAGI. The CDR3 length is 15 residues. V dropped 0 bases and J dropped 2 bases, with 8 bases sitting between them. The CDR3 reads CASSYSELPGNTIYF. The CDR3, as DNA: TGTGCCAGCAGTTACTCTGAACTTCCTGGAAACACCATATATTTT.

This chain links TRBV7-2 with TRBJ2-7; tentative D call: TRBD1 (5 bases). Trimming shortened V by 3 bases and J by 3 bases, and 18 bases separated the two germline ends. Germline CDR1 and CDR2: SGHTA and FQGNSA. The CDR3 extends over 16 amino acids. CDR3 in amino acids: CASSLEGAGFGYEQYF. DNA for the CDR3: TGTGCCAGCAGCTTGGAAGGGGCTGGGTTCGGCTACGAGCAGTACTTC.

The chain uses TRBV19 and TRBJ2-1, with TRBD1 matching over 8 bases. The junction had 4 bases not matched to a gene; V was cut back by 6 bases and J by 0 bases. This CDR3 contains 15 residues. Per the germline V gene, CDR1 is LNHDA and CDR2 is SQIVND (reference sequence). For the CDR3, the DNA is TGTGCCAGTAGCCTTGGACAGGGCTCCTACAATGAGCAGTTCTTC. Protein product: CASSLGQGSYNEQFF.

CDR3 loop: CASSPPGLAGGETQYF. The CDR3 DNA follows: TGTGCCAGCTCACCACCGGGACTAGCGGGTGGGGAGACCCAGTACTTC. The chain joins TRBV18 to TRBJ2-5; TRBD2 matches at 12 bases. CDR1 and CDR2 from the germline V gene are KGHSH and LQKENI. This CDR3 region has 16 residues. The trim removed 0 bases at V and 5 bases at J, leaving 4 bases unmatched.

V usage is TRBV5-4 and J usage is TRBJ2-3, with 8 bases that match TRBD1. Germline values: CDR1 SGHNT, CDR2 YYREEE (reference sequence). The CDR3 consists of 16 residues. The ends lost 0 bases at V and 2 bases at J; junction bases unmatched: 5. In nucleotides, the CDR3 is TGTGCCAGCAGCTTGGCCCCCAGGGGGCACACAGATACGCAGTATTTT. It specifies CASSLAPRGHTDTQYF. Variable domain in full (rest from reference TRBV5-4 and TRBJ2-3): ETGVTQSPTHLIKTRGQQVTLRCSSQSGHNTVSWYQQALGQGPQFIFQYYREEENGRGNFPPRFSGLQFPNYSSELNVNALELDDSALYLCASSLAPRGHTDTQYFGPGTRLTVL.

CDR3 residues: CASSQPGRAAGADTQYF. In nucleotides, the CDR3 is TGTGCCAGCAGCCAACCCGGCCGGGCGGCGGGCGCAGATACGCAGTATTTT. This rearrangement joins TRBV4-2 to TRBJ2-3, with D possibly TRBD2 on 5 matching bases. V was cut by 2 bases and J by 4 bases, with 19 bases left in between. The germline V gene has CDR1 LGHNA and CDR2 YNFKEQ. This CDR3 is 17 amino acids long.

The chain couples TRBV6-1 to TRBJ2-6, with D unresolved. Germline CDR1 and CDR2: MNHNS and SASEGT. Trimming removed 2 bases from V and 0 bases from J, with 8 bases in between. This CDR3 is 16 amino acids long. This CDR3 is CASSELRASGANVLTF. CDR3 nucleotides: TGTGCCAGCAGTGAACTCCGAGCCTCTGGGGCCAACGTCCTGACTTTC.

This chain links TRBV18 with TRBJ1-3; D ambiguous. Trimming pared 6 bases from V and 0 bases from J, leaving 12 bases between. This CDR3 is 15 amino acids long. CDR1 is KGHSH and CDR2 is LQKENI in the germline V gene. This chain's CDR3 is CASSADGVSGNTIYF. The CDR3 DNA reads as TGTGCCAGCTCGGCAGACGGGGTCTCTGGAAACACCATATATTTT.

The chain recombines TRBV10-3 with TRBJ2-1, with 7 bases matching TRBD1. The CDR3 is 18 residues long. Germline-derived CDR1 and CDR2 are ENHRY and SYGVKD. V was clipped by 2 bases and J by 5 bases; unmatched bases: 15. The CDR3 spells CAISEPEGWAGGHNEQFF. CDR3 DNA: TGTGCCATCAGTGAGCCAGAGGGTTGGGCAGGGGGACACAATGAGCAGTTCTTC.

V usage is TRBV6-5 and J usage is TRBJ2-2; D is undetermined. Germline CDR1 is MNHEY and CDR2 is SVGAGI. Trimming left V 6 bases short and J 4 bases short, with 9 bases between. This CDR3 spans 13 amino acids. The CDR3, as DNA: TGTGCCAGCAGCCCGGTAACCACCGGGGAGCTGTTTTTT. Protein sequence: CASSPVTTGELFF.

J is TRBJ1-4 and V is TRBV19; possibly TRBD1 for D (6 bases). Trimming pared 6 bases from V and 5 bases from J, leaving 16 bases between. Germline CDR1 and CDR2: LNHDA and SQIVND (reference sequence). This CDR3 is built from 15 residues. Written as DNA, the CDR3 is TGTGCCAGTAGAAGGATGCGGGGGGCGAATGAAAAACTGTTTTTT. Its translation: CASRRMRGANEKLFF.

The table lists this clone with a count of one. The V and J genes are TRBV4-1 and TRBJ2-3, with D perhaps TRBD2 (5 bases). Germline-derived CDR1 and CDR2 are MGHRA and YSYEKL. This CDR3 is built from 15 residues. The V end lost 3 bases, the J end lost 6 bases, and 16 bases lay between the germline ends. In DNA form, the CDR3 reads TGCGCCAGCAGCCATTCGACCCTAGCACCCGATACGCAGTATTTT. It is translated as CASSHSTLAPDTQYF.

The chain has TRBV2 and TRBJ2-3, with TRBD2 matching 8 bases. Germline assignment: CDR1 SNHLY and CDR2 FYNNEI. The CDR3 consists of 17 residues. With V trimmed by 3 bases and J by 0 bases, 8 bases remained unmatched. The CDR3 is CASSEVSGGLSTDTQYF. CDR3 bases: TGTGCCAGCAGTGAGGTGAGCGGGGGCCTAAGCACAGATACGCAGTATTTT.

This chain connects TRBV30 to TRBJ2-5; D unclear. CDR3 size: 11 residues. Trimming shortened V by 4 bases and J by 5 bases, and 8 bases separated the two germline ends. CDR1 and CDR2 from the germline V gene are GTSNPN and SVGIG (reference sequence). As DNA, the CDR3 is TGTGCCTGGACCAACGGGGAGACCCAGTACTTC. This gives the protein CAWTNGETQYF.

The chain joins TRBV21-1 to TRBJ1-6. TRBV21-1 is assigned pseudogene status. This CDR3 is built from 13 residues. Here the CDR3 reads CASTGSYNSPLHF. The CDR3 DNA is TGTGCCAGCACCGGGTCCTATAATTCACCCCTCCACTTT.

V and J are TRBV5-1 and TRBJ1-2, with 8 bases fitting TRBD1. The CDR3 sequence is 16 residues long. Per the germline V gene, CDR1 is SGHRS and CDR2 is YFSETQ. J was trimmed by 0 bases and V by 4 bases; bases with no gene match: 8. CDR3 coding DNA: TGCGCCAGCAGCGGAGGACAGGGCAGAGCTAACTATGGCTACACCTTC. Encoded protein: CASSGGQGRANYGYTF.

The chain carries TRBV6-5 and TRBJ2-3; no definite D call. The germline CDR1 and CDR2 sequences are MNHEY and SVGAGI. There are 13 residues in the CDR3. V was pared by 4 bases and J by 3 bases, with 8 bases between. DNA of the CDR3: TGTGCCAGCAGTTTGTTCGGGACAGATACGCAGTATTTT. Residues: CASSLFGTDTQYF.

The chain has TRBV27 and TRBJ1-1; D remains ambiguous. Germline lookup yields CDR1 MNHEY and CDR2 SMNVEV (reference sequence). V lost 2 bases, J lost 4 bases, and 8 bases lay in between. The CDR3 is 13 amino acids. The DNA for the CDR3 is TGTGCCAGCAGTTTAGCGCTGAGCACTGAAGCTTTCTTT. It yields the protein CASSLALSTEAFF.

The CDR3 here is CASSHPGGTEAFF. DNA for the CDR3: TGTGCCAGCAGCCACCCCGGGGGCACTGAAGCTTTCTTT. This rearrangement joins TRBV7-8 to TRBJ1-1, with D possibly being TRBD1 (5 bases). Germline CDR1 is SGHVS and CDR2 is FQNEAQ. Deletions cut 5 bases from V and 4 bases from J, with 11 bases between. This CDR3 region has 13 residues.

The chain employs TRBV5-4 and TRBJ2-1, with D possibly TRBD2 on 6 matching bases. The CDR3 loop spans 15 amino acids. The V end was cut by 4 bases, the J end by 2 bases, with 13 bases between. Germline assignment: CDR1 SGHNT and CDR2 YYREEE (reference sequence). CDR3 nucleotide sequence: TGTGCCAGCAGCCTGGGACTCCCAACCTACAATGAGCAGTTCTTC. Protein product: CASSLGLPTYNEQFF.

This clone appeared a few times. The chain combines TRBV19 with TRBJ2-3, with a possible D match to TRBD2 (7 bases). The CDR3 is made up of 18 amino acids. CDR1 LNHDA and CDR2 SQIVND come from the germline V gene (reference sequence). The germline V and J ends were trimmed by 5 bases and 5 bases, with 26 bases remaining between them. CDR3 sequence: CASSDPSARGGGLDTQYF. In DNA, the CDR3 is TGTGCCAGTAGTGATCCATCCGCGAGGGGGGGCGGCTTAGATACGCAGTATTTT.

V gene TRBV29-1 combines with J gene TRBJ2-1, with 9 positions matching TRBD1. From germline, CDR1 is SQVTM and CDR2 ANQGSEA. The CDR3 covers 14 residues. The junction had 5 bases not matched to a gene; V was cut back by 6 bases and J by 2 bases. CDR3 in DNA: TGCAGCGTGACAGGGGGAAGAACCTACAATGAGCAGTTCTTC. This encodes CSVTGGRTYNEQFF.

The gene calls are TRBV27 and TRBJ2-3; 11 bases line up with TRBD2. CDR3 size: 16 residues. Trimming took 6 bases from V and 2 from J; bases not matched to a gene: 7. Germline-derived CDR1 and CDR2 are MNHEY and SMNVEV (reference sequence). The CDR3 bases are TGTGCCAGCAGGGTACTAGCGGGGGCGCCCACAGATACGCAGTATTTT. This codes for CASRVLAGAPTDTQYF.

The chain employs TRBV30 and TRBJ1-2; tentatively, D is TRBD1 (6 bases). The CDR3 runs 14 residues. Germline V gives CDR1 GTSNPN, CDR2 SVGIG (reference sequence). V was clipped by 2 bases and J by 5 bases, with 15 bases between them. In DNA, the CDR3 is TGTGCCTGGAGTAGAGGATGGCAGGGGTATGGCTACACCTTC. Its protein is CAWSRGWQGYGYTF.

V usage is TRBV7-9 and J usage is TRBJ2-1, with D possibly being TRBD2 (5 bases). CDR1 is SEHNR, CDR2 FQNEAQ, per germline (reference sequence). V lost 0 bases, J lost 9 bases, and 15 bases lay in between. The CDR3 has 15 amino acids. Here the CDR3 reads CASSLARASWGEQFF. CDR3 sequence (DNA): TGTGCCAGCAGCTTAGCGCGGGCTAGCTGGGGTGAGCAGTTCTTC.

This chain connects TRBV10-3 to TRBJ2-3, with 11 bases aligning to TRBD2. The CDR3 totals 17 residues. Trimming at V came to 2 bases and at J to 2 bases, leaving 6 bases not matched to a gene. CDR1 and CDR2 from the germline V gene are ENHRY and SYGVKD. The CDR3 DNA is TGTGCCATCAGTGAGGCCGCTAGCGGGGGGATCACAGATACGCAGTATTTT. This codes for CAISEAASGGITDTQYF.

This clone showed up just once. The CDR3 reads CASSLPGAGGGNNEQFF. CDR3 nucleotide sequence: TGTGCCAGCAGCCTCCCCGGGGCGGGCGGGGGAAACAATGAGCAGTTCTTC. This chain uses TRBV5-8 with TRBJ2-1, with 7 bases aligning to TRBD2. Germline V CDR1 and CDR2: SGHTS, YDEGEE. The trim removed 4 bases at V and 5 bases at J, leaving 15 bases unmatched. The CDR3 length is 17 residues.